Listed below are T cell receptor beta chains from one sample, sequenced in a study of T-cell memory formation after mild COVID-19. TCRdb reprocessed the 5' RACE reads via MiXCR and lists one record per CDR3 protein. This table holds over 400,000 distinct CDR3 sequences, more than 20% found once. Sequencing was carried out using PBMCs or a T cell subset sorted from them (not recorded which). These receptors originate from an adult woman who had mild COVID-19 (a few samples of this study predate the infection). Cell type and time point are not known. The CDR3 runs from the conserved cysteine through the conserved F or W. The D gene is left open where the match is weak.

CDR3 length	V gene	J gene	D gene	CDR3 protein
16	TRBV12-3/TRBV12-4	TRBJ2-7	TRBD2	CASSPPGGGGPYEQYF
15	TRBV5-1	TRBJ2-3	-	CASSSDNRVKDTQYF
16	TRBV5-1	TRBJ2-2	TRBD2	CASSLMGLANTGELFF
15	TRBV12-3/TRBV12-4	TRBJ1-1	-	CASRSRTAMNTEAFF
17	TRBV3-1	TRBJ2-2	-	CASSYHGSRRQTGELFF
12	TRBV5-1	TRBJ1-2	-	CASSHPGDGYTF
12	TRBV29-1	TRBJ1-2	-	CSVVLGNYGYTF
16	TRBV7-9	TRBJ1-3	TRBD1	CASSARQGAGGNTIYF
14	TRBV10-3	TRBJ1-4	-	CAISRDSGGEKLFF
14	TRBV7-2	TRBJ2-7	-	CASSLALAPPQQYF
14	TRBV20-1	TRBJ2-7	TRBD1	CSAIPGQGSYEQYF
16	TRBV10-3	TRBJ1-1	TRBD1	CAISEWTGGLNTEAFF
17	TRBV19	TRBJ2-2	TRBD1	CASSIPKGQANTGELFF
13	TRBV4-1	TRBJ1-1	TRBD1	CASSQNQGAGAFF
16	TRBV12-3/TRBV12-4	TRBJ2-1	-	CASSFSGTPRYNEQFF
14	TRBV4-2	TRBJ2-7	-	CASSQRRSSYEQYF
13	TRBV12-3/TRBV12-4	TRBJ1-1	-	CASSLSRYTEAFF
15	TRBV12-3/TRBV12-4	TRBJ2-7	-	CASSLNLESSYEQYF
16	TRBV20-1	TRBJ2-7	-	CSASFGLGPLPYEQYF
13	TRBV7-2	TRBJ2-1	TRBD2	CASRRASGNEQFF
16	TRBV12-3/TRBV12-4	TRBJ2-3	TRBD2	CASSGLAGGQGDTQYF
14	TRBV7-2	TRBJ1-6	-	CASSSTSTGSPLHF
17	TRBV7-9	TRBJ2-7	TRBD2	CASTWGRPGRGTYEQYF
16	TRBV5-6	TRBJ2-1	TRBD1	CASSFYGTGSYNEQFF
16	TRBV30	TRBJ1-1	-	CAWSAIDDRMNTEAFF
15	TRBV29-1	TRBJ2-5	-	CSVQTFYPFEETQYF
13	TRBV20-1	TRBJ1-5	-	CSASPGHKQPQHF
15	TRBV7-2	TRBJ2-1	TRBD2	CASRGGGSGRRLQFF
18	TRBV6-5	TRBJ2-7	TRBD2	CASSYPSMGIAGNYEQYF
14	TRBV5-4	TRBJ2-7	-	CASSFGDGSYEQYF
14	TRBV7-2	TRBJ1-5	-	CASSLDGGIQPQHF
15	TRBV4-2	TRBJ2-7	-	CASSQGDGSSYEQYF
18	TRBV11-2	TRBJ2-3	-	CASSLAPSGMGITDTQYF
16	TRBV7-8	TRBJ1-3	-	CASSSTTPTARNTIYF
17	TRBV7-3	TRBJ1-5	-	CASSPYLGGDSNQPQHF
15	TRBV20-1	TRBJ1-6	-	CSARKSGTDNSPLHF
13	TRBV15	TRBJ1-1	-	CATSRDPNTEAFF
16	TRBV9	TRBJ2-1	TRBD2	CASSVAQSGRAHEQFF
15	TRBV7-3	TRBJ2-1	TRBD2	CASSALAGDYNEQFF
14	TRBV11-2	TRBJ2-1	TRBD2	CASSLSGTANEQFF
11	TRBV11-2	TRBJ1-1	-	CASSLTAEAFF
13	TRBV12-5	TRBJ2-2	-	CASGLVGAGELFF
16	TRBV12-3/TRBV12-4	TRBJ2-1	TRBD2	CASTLGAGGHGNEQFF
14	TRBV24-1	TRBJ1-5	-	CATSDWTGDQPQHF
17	TRBV29-1	TRBJ2-7	TRBD1	CSVGKPSQTGTEYEQYF
17	TRBV20-1	TRBJ1-6	-	CSARDLGDKGDHSPLHF
16	TRBV19	TRBJ2-7	TRBD1	CASSQPSGTGTYEQYF
14	TRBV7-9	TRBJ1-2	-	CASSFLRRADGYTF
16	TRBV24-1	TRBJ2-7	TRBD2	CATSDSGTSESYEQYF
14	TRBV18	TRBJ2-4	-	CASSPSEAKNIQYF
15	TRBV10-3	TRBJ1-2	-	CAISAGDGANYGYTF
19	TRBV18	TRBJ2-5	-	CASSPTRIGQGRQEETQYF
16	TRBV7-2	TRBJ2-3	-	CASSRLAAGGGDTQYF
15	TRBV7-3	TRBJ1-1	-	CASSPWGGRNTEAFF